This passage covers 8 T cell receptor beta chains from one sample sequenced in a study of molecular identifiers for immune sequencing clone quantification. TCRdb fed the PCR reads into MiXCR, producing one record per CDR3 protein. The sample has 35,000 or so distinct CDR3 sequences; about a fifth are singletons. The specimen was naive CD8+ T cells from blood, with Jurkat cell RNA spiked in. Subset specified: FACS-sorted CD8+CD4-CCR7+CD45RA+ naive T cells. All receptors come from a human donor in good health. Some libraries in this study had Jurkat cell RNA spiked in.

The gene calls are TRBV6-2 or TRBV6-3 and TRBJ2-1, with 10 bases matching TRBD2. The CDR3 extends over 15 amino acids. Germline-derived CDR1 and CDR2 are MNHEY and SVGEGT. The junction had 6 bases not matched to a gene; V was cut back by 5 bases and J by 5 bases. This chain's CDR3 is CASSLLAGVNNEQFF. CDR3 DNA sequence: TGTGCCAGCAGTCTTCTAGCGGGAGTGAACAATGAGCAGTTCTTC.

This clonotype was detected ten times or more. The CDR3 nucleotides are TGTGCCAGCAGTTCCGACAAGGGCACTGAAGCTTTCTTT. Protein sequence: CASSSDKGTEAFF. This chain uses TRBV28 with TRBJ1-1; no firm D call. V was trimmed by 4 bases and J by 4 bases, leaving 10 bases between them. The CDR3 sequence is 13 residues long. Germline-derived CDR1 and CDR2 are MDHEN and SYDVKM.

This clonotype has just one count. This chain joins TRBV9 and TRBJ2-7, with a possible D match to TRBD1 (5 bases). The ends were cut back, 0 bases at V and 0 bases at J, with 10 bases in the middle. The CDR3 runs to 15 residues. Germline lookup yields CDR1 SGDLS and CDR2 YYNGEE. CDR3 DNA: TGTGCCAGCAGCGTAGAACAGACAGCCTCCTACGAGCAGTACTTC. It codes for CASSVEQTASYEQYF.

About this clonotype itself: This may stem from a read error, because a much larger clone lies one nucleotide away. The V gene is TRBV11-2, the J gene TRBJ2-4; a possible D gene is TRBD2 (6 bases). The CDR3 runs 14 residues. Per the germline V gene, CDR1 is SGHAT and CDR2 is FQNNGV. The CDR3 DNA is TGTGCCAGCAGCTTTACGGGAGCCAAAAACATTCGGTACTTC. This translates into CASSFTGAKNIRYF.

A word on this clonotype: A read error may produce the germline difference seen at one junction end. This chain connects TRBV20-1 to TRBJ2-3; TRBD1 is a possible D gene (6 bases). The CDR3 spans 15 residues. Germline-derived CDR1 and CDR2 are DFQATT and SNEGSKA (reference sequence). The CDR3 loop is CSAVYRAVGTNTQYF. The CDR3 region has the DNA TGCAGTGCTGTATACAGGGCGGTGGGCACAAATACGCAGTATTTT.

As regards this clonotype: A clone one base away is much larger, so this may be a read error. The CDR3 DNA reads as TGTGCCAGCTCTCCTACCGAGTCCACAGATACGCAGTATTTT. Its translation is CASSPTESTDTQYF. This rearrangement joins TRBV18 to TRBJ2-3; D is unresolved. V was cut by 6 bases and J by 2 bases, with 12 bases left in between. This CDR3 is built from 14 residues. Germline V gene lookup returns CDR1 KGHSH and CDR2 LQKENI.

This clonotype rates as medium-sized. This chain connects TRBV7-9 to TRBJ2-5; the D gene is possibly TRBD1 (6 bases). Trimming shortened V by 4 bases and J by 4 bases, and 13 bases separated the two germline ends. CDR3 length: 14 residues. The germline V gene has CDR1 SEHNR and CDR2 FQNEAQ (reference sequence). DNA of the CDR3: TGTGCCAGCAGCTCAGGGGCGGCTTTAGAGACCCAGTACTTC. Translation gives CASSSGAALETQYF.

Notes on this clonotype: This may be a read error, as it is one base from a much larger clone. This sequence joins TRBV12-3 or TRBV12-4 and TRBJ2-4; maybe TRBD2 (7 bases). This CDR3 is built from 15 residues. CDR3 nucleotide sequence: TGTGCCAGCAGTTTAGGGGGGGGGGCCAAAAACACTCAGTACTTC. Protein: CASSLGGGAKNTQYF.